The T cell receptor (beta chain) described here comes from a study of control samples from healthy donors and cancer patients. The germline V and J ends were trimmed by 0 bases and 2 bases, with 8 bases remaining between them. CDR3 length: 15 amino acids. From germline, CDR1 is MGHRA and CDR2 YSYEKL. Profiled with immunoSEQ multiplex PCR; TCRdb holds only in-frame clones, not every one. The table lists fewer than 90,000 clones, around nine tenths of them singletons. The chain recombines TRBV4-1 with TRBJ1-5; no firm D call. The sample comprised blood. The source of this sequence is a woman aged 50 to 65 in good health. DNA for the CDR3: TGCGCCAGCAGCCAAGAAAGGATAGGCAATCAGCCCCAGCATTTT. It codes for CASSQERIGNQPQHF.